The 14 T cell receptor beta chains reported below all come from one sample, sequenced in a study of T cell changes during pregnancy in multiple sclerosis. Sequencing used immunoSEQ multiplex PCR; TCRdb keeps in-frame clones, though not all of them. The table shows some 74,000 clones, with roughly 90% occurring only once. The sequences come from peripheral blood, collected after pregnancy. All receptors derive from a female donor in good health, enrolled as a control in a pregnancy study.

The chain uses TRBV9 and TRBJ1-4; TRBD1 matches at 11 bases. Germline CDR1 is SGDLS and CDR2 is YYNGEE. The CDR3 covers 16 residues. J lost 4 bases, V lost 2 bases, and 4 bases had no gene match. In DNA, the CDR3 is TGTGCCAGCAGCGTTGGACAGGGGGCGGGTAATGAAAAACTGTTTTTT. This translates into CASSVGQGAGNEKLFF.

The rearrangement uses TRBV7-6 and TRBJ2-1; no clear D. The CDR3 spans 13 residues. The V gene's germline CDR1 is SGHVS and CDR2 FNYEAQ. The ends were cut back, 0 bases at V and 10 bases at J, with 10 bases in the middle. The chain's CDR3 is CASSLAEMNEQFF. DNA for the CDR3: TGTGCCAGCAGCTTAGCCGAGATGAACGAGCAGTTCTTC.

This CDR3 is CASSSRLADAYNEQFF. In nucleotides, the CDR3 is TGTGCCAGCAGTTCCCGACTAGCGGACGCCTACAATGAGCAGTTCTTC. The rearrangement uses TRBV6-4 and TRBJ2-1; 9 bases are shared with TRBD2. This CDR3 is built from 16 residues. Trimming removed 5 bases from V and 2 bases from J; junction bases left unmatched: 7. Germline V gene sequence: CDR1 MRHNA, CDR2 SNTAGT.

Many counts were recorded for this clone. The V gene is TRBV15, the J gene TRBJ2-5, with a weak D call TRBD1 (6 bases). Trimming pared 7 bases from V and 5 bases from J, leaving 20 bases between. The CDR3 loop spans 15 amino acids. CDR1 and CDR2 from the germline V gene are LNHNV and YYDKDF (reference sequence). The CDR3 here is CATTPDRTGWETQYF. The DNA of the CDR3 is TGTGCCACCACTCCTGATCGCACAGGGTGGGAGACCCAGTACTTC.

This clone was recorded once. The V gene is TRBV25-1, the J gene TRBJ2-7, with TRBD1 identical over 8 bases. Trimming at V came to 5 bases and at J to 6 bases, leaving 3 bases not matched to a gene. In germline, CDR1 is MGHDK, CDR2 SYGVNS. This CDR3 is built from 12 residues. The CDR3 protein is CASSLTGAEQYF. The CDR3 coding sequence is TGTGCCAGCAGTCTGACAGGGGCCGAGCAGTACTTC.

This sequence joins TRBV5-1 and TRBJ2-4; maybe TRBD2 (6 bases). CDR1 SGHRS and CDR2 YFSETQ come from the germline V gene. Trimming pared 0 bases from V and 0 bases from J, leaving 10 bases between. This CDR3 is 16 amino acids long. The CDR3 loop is CASSLEGGLAKNIQYF. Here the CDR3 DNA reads TGCGCCAGCAGCTTGGAGGGAGGATTAGCCAAAAACATTCAGTACTTC.

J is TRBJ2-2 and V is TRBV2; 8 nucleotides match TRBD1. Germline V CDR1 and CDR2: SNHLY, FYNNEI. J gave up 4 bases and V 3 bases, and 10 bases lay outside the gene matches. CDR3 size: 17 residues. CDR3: CASSEPLRGRVTGELFF. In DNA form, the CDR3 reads TGTGCCAGCAGTGAGCCCCTCAGGGGGCGCGTCACCGGGGAGCTGTTTTTT.

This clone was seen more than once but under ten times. CDR3 sequence reads: CASSPASEERSYEQYF. As DNA, the CDR3 is TGTGCCAGCAGTCCAGCCTCGGAGGAAAGAAGCTACGAGCAGTACTTC. The chain is built from TRBV28 and TRBJ2-7; D is possibly TRBD2 (5 bases). The CDR3 covers 16 residues. Looked up from germline, CDR1 is MDHEN and CDR2 is SYDVKM. V was trimmed by 5 bases and J by 3 bases, leaving 20 bases between them.

CDR3 in DNA: TGTGCCAGCAGCTTGGTCGGGACAGGGGAAGAGACCCAGTACTTC. Its protein product is CASSLVGTGEETQYF. This chain joins TRBV5-4 and TRBJ2-5; 10 bases line up with TRBD1. The CDR3 is made up of 15 amino acids. V lost 0 bases, J lost 3 bases, and 2 bases stayed unmatched. Germline V lookup: CDR1 SGHNT, CDR2 YYREEE (reference sequence).

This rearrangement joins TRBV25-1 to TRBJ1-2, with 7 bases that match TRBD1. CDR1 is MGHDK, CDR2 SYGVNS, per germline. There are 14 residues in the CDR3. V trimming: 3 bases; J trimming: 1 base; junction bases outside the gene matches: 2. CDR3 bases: TGTGCCAGCAGTGACACAGGGGTTAACTATGGCTACACCTTC. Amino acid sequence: CASSDTGVNYGYTF.

Here the CDR3 reads CASSPASGGGPNSPLHF. The CDR3 DNA reads as TGTGCCAGCAGCCCCGCCTCCGGGGGGGGACCTAATTCACCCCTCCACTTT. V and J are TRBV9 and TRBJ1-6; tentative D call: TRBD1 (5 bases). Germline V lookup: CDR1 SGDLS, CDR2 YYNGEE. V was pared by 4 bases and J by 6 bases, with 20 bases between. There are 17 residues in the CDR3.

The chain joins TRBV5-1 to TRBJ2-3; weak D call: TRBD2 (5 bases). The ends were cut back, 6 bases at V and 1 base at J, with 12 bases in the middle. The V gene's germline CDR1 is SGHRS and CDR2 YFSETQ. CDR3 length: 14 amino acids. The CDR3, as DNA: TGCGCCAGCAAGAGGGCGGGTGGCACAGATACGCAGTATTTT. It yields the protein CASKRAGGTDTQYF. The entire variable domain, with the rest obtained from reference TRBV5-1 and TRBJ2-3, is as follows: KAGVTQTPRYLIKTRGQQVTLSCSPISGHRSVSWYQQTPGQGLQFLFEYFSETQRNKGNFPGRFSGRQFSNSRSEMNVSTLELGDSALYLCASKRAGGTDTQYFGPGTRLTVL.

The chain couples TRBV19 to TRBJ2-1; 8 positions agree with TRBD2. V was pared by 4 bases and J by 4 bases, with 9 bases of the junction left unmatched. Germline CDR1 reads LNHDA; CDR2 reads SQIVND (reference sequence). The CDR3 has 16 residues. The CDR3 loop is CASSRLARSSYNEQFF. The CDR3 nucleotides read TGTGCCAGTAGTAGACTAGCGCGGAGTTCATACAATGAGCAGTTCTTC.

Here the CDR3 DNA reads TGTGCCAGCAGTTTTGGCGGAATGCCCTATGGCTACACCTTC. Translating gives CASSFGGMPYGYTF. V gene TRBV28 combines with J gene TRBJ1-2; no firm D call. Looked up from germline, CDR1 is MDHEN and CDR2 is SYDVKM. The ends were cut back, 3 bases at V and 4 bases at J, with 12 bases in the middle. The CDR3 runs 14 residues.